The text below deals with one T cell receptor beta chain. What it binds is unknown. A single base separates this from a much larger clone, so it may be a read error. These data originate in a study of breast tumors, draining lymph nodes, adjacent tissues. Notes on the study in general: Data fit most tumor T cells coming from lymph node, expanding in tumor.

The CDR3 totals 15 residues. Germline V CDR1 and CDR2: LGHDT, YNNKEL (reference sequence). The lymph nodes were axillary draining lymph nodes from breast cancer patients. TCRdb passed the multiplex PCR reads through MiXCR, listing each CDR3 protein once. The sample lists 150,000 to 250,000 distinct CDR3 sequences, 31% seen once, with roughly 4.3% in the top ten. The TCR was taken from a female donor with breast cancer. Some clones in this sample may be carry-over from other donors' samples. The sequencing input was axillary lymph node tissue. The chain uses TRBV3-1 and TRBJ2-7; the D gene is possibly TRBD2 (5 bases). The CDR3 reads CPSSQRVTGSYEQYF. DNA of the CDR3: TGTCCCAGCAGCCAAAGAGTTACGGGATCCTACGAGCAGTACTTC.